Below are 2 T cell receptor beta chains sequenced from a single sample in a study of response to subunit inactivated influenza vaccine. Via MiXCR, TCRdb re-called the RT-PCR reads, giving one row per CDR3 protein. The sample has about 540,000 distinct CDR3 sequences, under 30% seen once. This sample also belongs to another study, concerning T cells expressing NK-cell markers. That work states: As the method of synthesis, 5'RACE template switching with UMIs yielded TCR beta cDNA.

Source: CD4+ T cells sorted from PBMCs, taken about 13 days after vaccination. These receptors came from a man aged 45-65 years who received an inactivated influenza vaccine.

In this sample, this clonotype turned up a few times. DNA for the CDR3: TGTGCCAGCAGCCAAGTTTGGACATCCACCTACGAGCAGTACTTC. Its translation is CASSQVWTSTYEQYF. The chain uses TRBV14 and TRBJ2-7; D possibly corresponds to TRBD1 (5 bases). The V end was cut by 1 base, the J end by 2 bases, with 12 bases between. Germline V lookup: CDR1 SGHDN, CDR2 FVKESK. This CDR3 is 15 amino acids long.

The sample holds a few counts of this clonotype. The chain links TRBV3-1 to TRBJ1-1; D might be TRBD1 (5 bases). CDR1 is LGHDT and CDR2 is YNNKEL in the germline V gene (reference sequence). V was clipped by 4 bases and J by 1 base, with 10 bases between them. This CDR3 spans 14 amino acids. The DNA of the CDR3 is TGTGCCAGCAGCCCGCACAGGAGGAACACTGAAGCTTTCTTT. It yields the protein CASSPHRRNTEAFF. Full variable domain (rest looked up from reference TRBV3-1 and TRBJ1-1): DTAVSQTPKYLVTQMGNDKSIKCEQNLGHDTMYWYKQDSKKFLKIMFSYNNKELIINETVPNRFSPKSPDKAHLNLHINSLELGDSAVYFCASSPHRRNTEAFFGQGTRLTVV.